The 16 T cell receptor beta chains reported below all come from one sample, sequenced in a study of spatial heterogeneity in lung cancer. TCRdb passed the 5' RACE reads through MiXCR, listing each CDR3 protein once. The sample lists fewer than 45,000 distinct CDR3 sequences, approximately 6.8% seen once, with around 42% in the top ten. The time point denotes: sample taken at primary tumor resection. TCRs were sequenced from unsorted whole RNA of tumor, nontumor lung or PBMC. This specimen consisted of PBMCs, obtained at surgery. These receptors came from a female donor with early-stage non-small cell lung cancer.

The chain has TRBV29-1 and TRBJ1-2; tentatively, D is TRBD1 (6 bases). The CDR3 runs 11 residues. V was cut by 6 bases and J by 7 bases, with 12 bases left in between. CDR1 and CDR2 from the germline V gene are SQVTM and ANQGSEA. CDR3 sequence: CSVSSGAGYTF. The CDR3 nucleotides read TGCAGCGTCTCCTCAGGGGCTGGCTACACCTTC.

This clonotype has a handful of counts. The J gene is TRBJ2-3, the V gene TRBV6-1, with a tentative D call TRBD2 (5 bases). V lost 4 bases, J lost 0 bases, and 8 bases lay in between. Germline CDR1 and CDR2: MNHNS and SASEGT. There are 14 residues in the CDR3. CDR3 coding DNA: TGTGCCAGCAGTGGGGAGCTCAGCACAGATACGCAGTATTTT. Its translation: CASSGELSTDTQYF.

This clonotype was seen repeatedly, ten times or more. This rearrangement joins TRBV18 to TRBJ1-5; unclear D gene. Looked up from germline, CDR1 is KGHSH and CDR2 is LQKENI. The length of the CDR3 is 17 residues. V gave up 2 bases and J gave up 0 bases, with 14 bases separating them. The CDR3 DNA is TGTGCCAGCTCACCAACCCGGGCGGGGTATAGCAATCAGCCCCAGCATTTT. As protein: CASSPTRAGYSNQPQHF. The whole variable domain, remainder taken from reference TRBV18 and TRBJ1-5, is NAGVMQNPRHLVRRRGQEARLRCSPMKGHSHVYWYRQLPEEGLKFMVYLQKENIIDESGMPKERFSAEFPKEGPSILRIQQVVRGDSAAYFCASSPTRAGYSNQPQHFGDGTRLSIL.

In its sample, this clonotype was seen many times. J is TRBJ2-1 and V is TRBV6-2 or TRBV6-3; D gene uncertain. The germline V gene encodes CDR1 MNHEY and CDR2 SVGEGT. This CDR3 contains 16 residues. V was clipped by 5 bases and J by 1 base, with 15 bases between them. The DNA for the CDR3 is TGTGCCAGCAGTCCCGGCAGGTCCCCTTCCTACAATGAGCAGTTCTTC. It translates to CASSPGRSPSYNEQFF.

V usage is TRBV27 and J usage is TRBJ2-1; 10 bases line up with TRBD1. Germline V gene data show CDR1 as MNHEY and CDR2 as SMNVEV (reference sequence). The length of the CDR3 is 15 residues. The trim removed 2 bases at V and 7 bases at J, leaving 5 bases unmatched. The CDR3 DNA reads as TGTGCCAGCAGTTTAGTCTGGACAGGGGGAAATGAGCAGTTCTTC. Translation: CASSLVWTGGNEQFF.

The table lists this clonotype with many counts. The chain carries TRBV20-1 and TRBJ1-6; TRBD1 matches 7 bases. The CDR3 is made up of 12 amino acids. Trimming removed 6 bases from V and 7 bases from J; junction bases left unmatched: 3. CDR1 is DFQATT and CDR2 is SNEGSKA in the germline V gene (reference sequence). CDR3 protein: CSAQGGNSPLHF. Written as DNA, the CDR3 is TGCAGTGCCCAGGGGGGGAATTCACCCCTCCACTTT.

This clonotype was picked up many times. The chain employs TRBV20-1 and TRBJ2-3, with 9 bases matching TRBD2. J gave up 4 bases and V 5 bases, and 7 bases lay outside the gene matches. The germline gives CDR1 DFQATT, CDR2 SNEGSKA (reference sequence). This CDR3 has 14 amino acids. CDR3 DNA: TGCAGTGCTCCAGATAGCGGGGGAGCAGATACGCAGTATTTT. It yields the protein CSAPDSGGADTQYF.

The chain combines TRBV4-1 with TRBJ2-3; 9 bases are shared with TRBD2. Germline V CDR1 and CDR2: MGHRA, YSYEKL. The ends lost 1 base at V and 2 bases at J; junction bases unmatched: 10. The CDR3 has 18 amino acids. The CDR3 DNA follows: TGCGCCAGCAGCCAAGGAGCAGGAGCGGGAGGAGTCACAGATACGCAGTATTTT. Its protein product is CASSQGAGAGGVTDTQYF.

CDR3 loop: CASSLNSGNSYEQYF. As DNA, the CDR3 is TGTGCCAGCAGCTTAAATAGCGGTAACTCCTACGAGCAGTACTTC. The rearrangement joins TRBV7-6 to TRBJ2-7; D perhaps matches TRBD2 (6 bases). The V and J ends lost 2 bases and 0 bases respectively, with 11 bases between them. CDR1 and CDR2 (germline): SGHVS, FNYEAQ. This CDR3 spans 15 amino acids.

This clonotype showed up many times. This sequence joins TRBV7-9 and TRBJ1-1; tentatively, D is TRBD1 (5 bases). Trimming pared 4 bases from V and 1 base from J, leaving 16 bases between. The length of the CDR3 is 16 residues. Germline CDR1 reads SEHNR; CDR2 reads FQNEAQ (reference sequence). CDR3 DNA sequence: TGTGCCAGCAGCTCCCGAGAGTCTCAGGGGAACACTGAAGCTTTCTTT. It encodes CASSSRESQGNTEAFF.

This clonotype was recorded a few times. This rearrangement joins TRBV2 to TRBJ1-1; tentatively, D is TRBD1 (5 bases). The V gene lost 4 bases and the J gene lost 5 bases, with 14 bases spanning the gap. Germline V gene sequence: CDR1 SNHLY, CDR2 FYNNEI. The CDR3 sequence is 14 residues long. CDR3 DNA: TGTGCCAGCAGTGGGGGCAGGGCTCTTACTGAAGCTTTCTTT. Protein sequence: CASSGGRALTEAFF.

The table lists this clonotype with a few counts. The gene calls are TRBV18 and TRBJ1-1; 7 bases line up with TRBD1. Germline V gives CDR1 KGHSH, CDR2 LQKENI. The CDR3 length is 17 residues. Germline trimming cut 0 bases from V and 1 base from J; bases unmatched to any gene: 8. The CDR3 DNA is TGTGCCAGCTCACCACCGGGGAACAGGGGTTCGAACACTGAAGCTTTCTTT. Protein sequence: CASSPPGNRGSNTEAFF.

This clonotype came up many times. The chain combines TRBV10-3 with TRBJ2-7; D may be TRBD1 (5 bases). V was clipped by 11 bases and J by 3 bases, with 14 bases between them. The CDR3 sequence is 12 residues long. Germline loops: CDR1 ENHRY, CDR2 SYGVKD. CDR3 amino acids: CAVGRQIYEQYF. The DNA for the CDR3 is TGTGCCGTCGGCCGACAGATCTACGAGCAGTACTTC.

This clonotype was recorded at least ten times. The rearrangement links TRBV29-1 to TRBJ2-5; no clear D gene. CDR1 is SQVTM, CDR2 ANQGSEA, per germline. This CDR3 region has 12 residues. Trimming left V 8 bases short and J 6 bases short, with 16 bases between. The CDR3 nucleotides are TGCAGCCTGTGGGATTCTATCAAGACCCAGTACTTC. Translated: CSLWDSIKTQYF.

This clonotype has a handful of counts. The chain is built from TRBV5-1 and TRBJ2-7; TRBD1 matches at 9 bases. There are 16 residues in the CDR3. V shed 4 bases, J shed 2 bases, and the junction held 10 bases outside the gene matches. Germline V gives CDR1 SGHRS, CDR2 YFSETQ. The DNA of the CDR3 is TGCGCCAGCAGCACGGACGGGACAGGGACAGCCTACGAGCAGTACTTC. It specifies CASSTDGTGTAYEQYF.

In the case of this clonotype: A single base separates this from a much larger clone, so it may be a read error. The chain recombines TRBV10-3 with TRBJ2-3; 8 nucleotides line up with TRBD1. This CDR3 has 15 residues. The V gene's germline CDR1 is ENHRY and CDR2 SYGVKD. V dropped 3 bases and J dropped 2; count of bases not matched to a gene: 4. The CDR3 spells CAISEDRGHTDTQYF. The CDR3 DNA follows: TGTGCCATCAGTGAAGACAGGGGCCACACAGATACGCAGTATTTT.